This record covers a single T cell receptor (beta chain). Its recognized antigen is unknown. No quality values exist for individual bases; no much larger clone is one base distant. This sample is part of a study of cytomegalovirus exposure and HLA in healthy donors (dated by TCRdb to about 2017). At the level of the whole study: In an earlier analysis of about 560 of the donors, around 300 Gb of sequence data and approximately 100 million unique TCR beta sequences from some 170 million T cells were reported. To predict cytomegalovirus infection status, the study combined high-throughput TCR immunosequencing, statistical association of individual TCRs with disease status, and machine learning. In addition to the first cohort of 500 to 850 subjects, a separate validation cohort of 130 or so different subjects was used. A later genetic analysis used genome-wide SNP genotypes for about 65% of the roughly 700 donors, treating that subset as a discovery cohort. Several DR-DQ haplotypes were handled as single units for association and clustering because linkage in the cohort was strong. Across approximately 400 genotyped donors of the cohort, an average of about 240,000 unique TCR beta nucleotide sequences per donor were sequenced, and around 19% of those sequences were non-productive. The number of typed donors differed by locus: 629-630 for A, B, C, DRB1 and DQB1; some 500 for DQA1; roughly 600 for DPA1; and 450 to 480 for DPB1. To decide whether each TCR beta V gene segment behaved as functional or pseudogenic, an earlier analysis of fewer than 750 of the donors relied on high-throughput TCR beta sequencing. Donor age, sex, ethnicity and CMV serostatus were collected together with the repertoire data. Class I and class II HLA loci were covered by the typing at four-digit resolution. In a later analysis, previously published TCR beta repertoires from several hundred donors were re-analyzed and high-resolution HLA genotyping was added so that TCR occurrence patterns could be studied. All discovery cohort repertoires had been generated on a single sequencing platform. The study was designed to test whether signatures of past pathogen exposure could be identified by cataloging public T cell receptors. The T cell repertoires of around 670 subjects were profiled by immunosequencing and related to cytomegalovirus serostatus. About 280 gigabases of sequencing data and roughly 81 million unique TCR sequences made up an early release that covered several hundred HLA-typed donors. The later analysis used no new phenotypic data to find candidate immune exposures, relying instead on TCR beta sequences and their occurrence across donors. Of the 300 to 500 genotyped donors, 75% to 85% were placed in the genetic ancestry cluster associated with self-reported Caucasian donors.

The cohort comprised under 700 healthy bone marrow donors. At the time of sampling, every cohort member was nominally healthy, though immune exposures that went unrecorded were likely present. The donor tested CMV seropositive, placing the donor among the 289 seropositive members of the cohort. A peripheral blood sample was collected from each donor, and TCR beta sequencing was performed on peripheral blood mononuclear cells. The Qiagen DNeasy Blood Extraction Kit was used to extract genomic DNA from the blood cell samples. What the research found in general, with its limitations: In a later analysis, the rate of TCR association differed among HLA loci, with DRB1 alleles having the most associated TCRs and HLA-C alleles having the fewest. While some public TCRs were present in many individuals, most TCR sequences turned up only very rarely across donors. Because counts were too low, more than 15 rarely observed V segments, including chromosome 9 orphons, were excluded from the earlier analysis of 587 of the donors. The only immune exposure information available for the cohort was CMV serostatus. Because some donors lacked HLA typing at each locus, the association tests relied only on the typed subset. Compared with equally common non-associated chains, HLA-associated TCR beta chains in a later analysis were more clonally expanded and had lower generation probabilities. Compared with the 666-donor mean, donors in an Asian-associated ancestry cluster had fewer N-insertions in productive TCRs, according to a later genetic analysis. In this cohort, only TCR beta chains were sequenced, and detectable features were limited by the absence of alpha or paired-chain data. In both the original and validation cohorts, the classifier was reported to diagnose cytomegalovirus status with high specificity and sensitivity. Correlated functional status among segregating V segments might be attributable to linkage disequilibrium, but an unknown experimental factor could not be ruled out. A further reported finding was that TCR beta sequences accurately predicted the HLA-A and HLA-B alleles for most subjects in the first cohort. The study gave a list of over 150 TCR beta chains associated with cytomegalovirus. In a later analysis, most CMV-associated TCR beta chains were found to appear HLA-restricted, with HLA associations seemingly driven largely by CMV exposure. It was suggested by the authors that the approach could potentially be generalized to other disease states and immunological phenotypes. Strong co-occurrence of HLA alleles, especially DR and DQ, made assigning TCR associations to individual alleles difficult. An association between a missense DCLRE1C variant and V-gene and J-gene trimming of TCR beta chains was found in a later genetic analysis and replicated in an independent cohort. The 87-base-pair reads could not distinguish some IMGT-functional V segments, including TRBV6-2 and TRBV6-3, so those segments were excluded. Specific HLA alleles were associated with around 18,000 TCR beta sequences at a false discovery rate of 0.05 in a later analysis. Sequencing depth was assumed to be roughly uniform across donors in the presence/absence analyses, though that assumption may not hold. In a later analysis, several top co-occurrence clusters were reported to appear linked to parvovirus B19, influenza, CMV and Epstein-Barr virus. Broadly in line with IMGT annotations, most TCR beta V segments showed up in productive rearrangements about 90% or about 30% of the time in an earlier analysis of roughly 590 of the donors. In vitro tests confirmed that three of the cytomegalovirus-associated TCR beta chains recognize cytomegalovirus antigens. The sequencing pipeline was judged likely to have produced a cluster of highly shared sequence variants as a technical artifact.

The germline V gene yields MNHEY for CDR1 and SVGAGI for CDR2. The CDR3, from cysteine to phenylalanine, totals 13 residues. This entry keeps only the CDR3 DNA: 39 bases, framed from base 1. Trimming at the junction amounts to 6 bases on V and 5 bases on J, and the germline ends lie 13 bases apart. The method was the immunoSEQ multiplex PCR assay. For the multiplex PCR, a mixture combining 60 forward primers for TCR Vbeta segments and 13 reverse primers for TCR Jbeta segments was used. The CDR3 region of rearranged TCR beta genes was amplified from genomic DNA with a multiplex PCR assay. The amplified TCR beta libraries were sequenced on the Illumina HiSeq System as 87-base-pair reads. In the original analysis: Across the 500 to 850 repertoires, a later analysis counted tens of millions of unique TCR beta chains, approximately 10 million of which were shared by at least two donors. Raw reads were error-corrected and collapsed into unique sequences by a nearest-neighbor algorithm in which closely related sequences were merged to remove PCR and sequencing errors. CDR3 sequences were aligned to IMGT reference sequences to assign V, D and J gene segments. Each retained sequence needed at least a six-nucleotide match to both a V gene segment and a J gene segment. Rearrangements were called productive when the CDR3 lacked stop codons and stayed in frame with V and J; all others were non-productive. CDR3 was defined by IMGT convention, running from the second conserved V-encoded cysteine to the conserved J-encoded phenylalanine. Sequences without an unambiguous match to a single V gene segment were excluded from the earlier analysis of about 630 of the donors. In an earlier analysis of 450 to 750 of the donors, a V segment was called functional when productive rearrangements were above 56.7%, and segregating when the standard deviation between donors exceeded 5%. A statistical classification framework was developed to diagnose cytomegalovirus status using the catalog of TCR beta chain sequences. In a later analysis, V and J genes were assigned by comparing TCR nucleotide sequences against IMGT/GENE-DB human TR gene sequences. Using the TCRdist pipeline, a later analysis assigned CDR3 sequences along with most-parsimonious VDJ recombination scenarios. In a later analysis, every TCR beta chain was defined by the combination of its CDR3 amino acid sequence and its V-gene family, and reads without a unique V-gene family were dropped. In a later analysis, 500 to 700 highly shared, low-generation-probability nucleotide sequences were removed to address suspected cross-contamination and a sequencing artifact. For each public chain, a later analysis derived a clonal expansion index from normalized ranks of inferred template counts within each repertoire. Generation probabilities in a later analysis came from a VDJ recombination model fitted to out-of-frame rearrangements, and those results were checked against IGoR. Hypergeometric tests were used in a later analysis to score TCR-TCR, TCR-HLA and TCR-CMV co-occurrence, with a repertoire-size bias correction applied to the TCR pairs. A later analysis estimated false discovery rates by permuting HLA or CMV assignments 20 times. A later analysis grouped co-occurring TCRs with DBSCAN, adding TCRdist sequence similarity when clustering within HLA-allele-positive subsets. Repertoires with fewer than 30,000 or more than 120,000 public chains, plus five repertoires with anomalous nucleotide sharing, were excluded from co-occurrence clustering. In TCRdb, the immuneACCESS table is reduced to in-frame sequences with V and J assigned. These tables do not hold every clone; where another copy was compared, an unresolved V gene accounts for under half, and the others remain unexplained. The V and J calls and clone size are taken from that table; D and trimming were inferred from the DNA. This sample is represented by about 170,000 clones; 80% to 90% of them were singletons. In total, the top ten clones hold 4.9% of the sample.

The receptor was isolated from a woman aged 18-29 years in good health and CMV-seropositive. Specimen: PBMCs. The V and J genes are TRBV6-5 and TRBJ1-2; TRBD1 is possibly the D segment (6 matching bases). The CDR3 amino acid sequence is: CASRRQAPYGYTF. The DNA sequence is given as TGTGCCAGCAGGCGACAGGCCCCGTATGGCTACACCTTC.